This TCR beta chain came from a study of cytomegalovirus exposure and HLA in healthy donors. The wider study: Most genotyped donors, approximately 77% of some 400, had Caucasian-associated genetic ancestry.

General study points: A reported reduction in N-insertions relative to the roughly 700-donor mean was seen in an Asian-associated ancestry cluster in a later analysis. Reports indicate that TCR beta sequences accurately predicted the HLA-A and HLA-B alleles of most subjects.

This CDR3 comprises 15 residues. V trimming: 5 bases; J trimming: 6 bases; junction bases outside the gene matches: 6. Germline CDR1 reads MGHDK; CDR2 reads SYGVNS. The PCR was carried out with 60 Vbeta primers and 13 Jbeta primers. Here immunoSEQ multiplex PCR was the method, and the copy in TCRdb shows in-frame clones only, minus some. Of approximately 220,000 clones listed, 76% are singletons. As concerns this clone: Its antigen is still unknown.

The TCR comes from a young man in good health and CMV-seronegative. This chain joins TRBV25-1 and TRBJ1-6, with 8 bases aligning to TRBD1. The sample consisted of PBMCs. CDR3 sequence: CASSRDTGGNSPLHF. CDR3 DNA sequence: TGTGCCAGCAGTCGTGACACAGGGGGTAATTCACCCCTCCACTTT.